A single sample is the source of the 3 T cell receptor beta chains below, sequenced in a study of blood T cell repertoires in COVID-19. Generated by immunoSEQ multiplex PCR, the TCRdb table keeps only in-frame clones and is missing some. The repertoire includes some 520,000 clones, 85% to 90% of them detected once, and roughly 0.92% sits in the top ten. The specimen was peripheral blood. Receptors were obtained from a man younger than 30 with COVID-19, enrolled during active disease.

The chain combines TRBV29-1 with TRBJ2-3; TRBD2 aligns across 10 bases. Germline V CDR1 and CDR2: SQVTM, ANQGSEA. The ends lost 4 bases at V and 3 bases at J; junction bases unmatched: 10. The CDR3 has 16 amino acids. CDR3 sequence reads: CSVVVASGGRTDTQYF. The CDR3, as DNA: TGCAGCGTTGTTGTTGCTAGCGGGGGACGAACAGATACGCAGTATTTT.

The chain joins TRBV24-1 to TRBJ2-1; possibly TRBD2 for D (5 bases). Per the germline V gene, CDR1 is KGHDR and CDR2 is SFDVKD. There are 15 residues in the CDR3. Trimming took off 4 bases at V and 4 bases at J, with 13 bases between the two ends. CDR3 in DNA: TGTGCCACCAGTGACCCCCTTGGCGGGTACAATGAGCAGTTCTTC. This translates into CATSDPLGGYNEQFF.

This chain joins TRBV27 and TRBJ2-7, with a possible D match to TRBD2 (5 bases). The length of the CDR3 is 13 residues. CDR1 is MNHEY and CDR2 is SMNVEV in the germline V gene (reference sequence). V was clipped by 3 bases and J by 2 bases, with 8 bases between them. For the CDR3, the DNA is TGTGCCAGCAGTTTTCAGGAGGCCTACGAGCAGTACTTC. This translates into CASSFQEAYEQYF.